Following are 19 T cell receptor beta chains from one sample sequenced in a study of metastatic and nonmetastatic thyroid tumors. Patients had received no treatment of any kind before thyroid surgery. TCRdb re-called the PCR reads through MiXCR. The repertoire holds some 50,000 clones, roughly 23% seen once, with about 3.8% in the top ten. The sequenced sample consisted of blood. These receptors all stem from a male donor with papillary thyroid cancer or a benign thyroid nodule (not recorded which). Some clones in this sample may be carry-over from other donors' samples.

The chain combines TRBV30 with TRBJ2-7, with TRBD2 as a possible D gene (5 bases). This CDR3 comprises 12 residues. Germline CDR1 reads GTSNPN; CDR2 reads SVGIG (reference sequence). Trimming pared 2 bases from V and 4 bases from J, leaving 9 bases between. CDR3 nucleotide sequence: TGTGCCTGGAGTAGCGGAACTTACGAGCAGTACTTC. The encoded protein is CAWSSGTYEQYF.

This clone was found a few times. This chain joins TRBV15 and TRBJ1-1; D gene uncertain. The ends were cut back, 3 bases at V and 0 bases at J, with 8 bases in the middle. The CDR3 covers 14 residues. CDR1 and CDR2 from the germline V gene are LNHNV and YYDKDF (reference sequence). In DNA form, the CDR3 reads TGTGCCACCAGCAGTGCTATGATGAACACTGAAGCTTTCTTT. As protein: CATSSAMMNTEAFF.

This clone was seen repeatedly, ten times or more. The chain links TRBV19 to TRBJ2-2; 7 bases align to TRBD2. This CDR3 region has 16 residues. With V trimmed by 1 base and J by 0 bases, 2 bases remained unmatched. CDR1 and CDR2 (germline): LNHDA, SQIVND (reference sequence). The CDR3 loop reads CASSIGGSSNTGELFF. The DNA for the CDR3 is TGTGCCAGTAGTATAGGCGGGAGCTCGAACACCGGGGAGCTGTTTTTT.

Comments on this clone: One junction end does not reproduce the germline sequence, and a read error may be involved. The chain has TRBV15 and TRBJ2-1, with D perhaps TRBD1 (5 bases). Germline V gene sequence: CDR1 LNHNV, CDR2 YYDKDF (reference sequence). The CDR3 is 12 amino acids. The CDR3 is CVTRDMGDEQFF. The CDR3 region has the DNA TGTGTCACCAGGGATATGGGTGATGAGCAGTTCTTC.

This clone was recorded many times. The V call is TRBV20-1, the J call TRBJ1-5; 7 bases are shared with TRBD1. Losses at the gene ends were 2 bases for V and 6 bases for J; bases not matched to a gene: 1. This CDR3 contains 12 residues. CDR1 and CDR2 (germline): DFQATT, SNEGSKA (reference sequence). The CDR3: CSARNRGQPQHF. The CDR3 coding sequence is TGCAGTGCTAGAAACAGGGGTCAGCCCCAGCATTTT.

CDR3 loop: CASSQVTGGQPQHF. The CDR3 region has the DNA TGCGCCAGCAGCCAAGTCACAGGCGGGCAGCCCCAGCATTTT. J is TRBJ1-5 and V is TRBV4-3, with D perhaps matching TRBD1 (5 bases). V was clipped by 1 base and J by 7 bases, with 11 bases between them. The germline gives CDR1 LGHNA, CDR2 YSLEER. This CDR3 has 14 amino acids.

This chain connects TRBV19 to TRBJ1-5; D perhaps matches TRBD1 (6 bases). CDR3 length: 13 residues. CDR1 LNHDA and CDR2 SQIVND come from the germline V gene (reference sequence). The V gene lost 6 bases and the J gene lost 7 bases, with 13 bases spanning the gap. CDR3 bases: TGTGCCAGTAGGCGGGAGGGGGGACAGCCCCAGCATTTT. Amino acids: CASRREGGQPQHF.

This clone has a count of ten or more. The V call is TRBV12-3 or TRBV12-4, the J call TRBJ1-1; possibly TRBD1 for D (5 bases). V was trimmed by 3 bases and J by 7 bases, leaving 15 bases between them. This CDR3 has 14 residues. CDR3 loop: CASSLKEVQVEAFF. In DNA, the CDR3 is TGTGCCAGCAGTTTGAAAGAGGTACAGGTTGAAGCTTTCTTT.

This clone was observed at least ten times. The chain has TRBV7-8 and TRBJ2-7, with 11 bases fitting TRBD2. The V and J ends lost 4 bases and 0 bases, in that order; junction bases with no gene match: 8. Per the germline V gene, CDR1 is SGHVS and CDR2 is FQNEAQ. This CDR3 region has 17 residues. In DNA form, the CDR3 reads TGTGCCAGCAGCTCGGCCGGACTAGCGGGCGGCTCCTACGAGCAGTACTTC. Translated, it gives CASSSAGLAGGSYEQYF.

This clone came up many times. V is TRBV7-2 and J is TRBJ2-2; D remains unclear. This CDR3 is built from 16 residues. Germline values: CDR1 SGHTA, CDR2 FQGNSA. The V gene lost 5 bases and the J gene lost 0 bases, with 13 bases spanning the gap. The CDR3 DNA is TGTGCCAGCAGCCTTTCGCTATCTCCGAACACCGGGGAGCTGTTTTTT. Translated: CASSLSLSPNTGELFF. Looking up the rest from reference TRBV7-2 and TRBJ2-2 gives the full variable domain: GAGVSQSPSNKVTEKGKDVELRCDPISGHTALYWYRQSLGQGLEFLIYFQGNSAPDKSGLPSDRFSAERTGGSVSTLTIQRTQQEDSAVYLCASSLSLSPNTGELFFGEGSRLTVL.

The rearrangement joins TRBV28 to TRBJ1-1; 8 bases map to TRBD1. Unmatched junction bases numbered 12, after V lost 0 bases and J lost 3 bases. CDR1 and CDR2 from the germline V gene are MDHEN and SYDVKM. There are 18 residues in the CDR3. CDR3 DNA sequence: TGTGCCAGCAGTTTATGGGCGAGCGGGATGGACAGGGACACTGAAGCTTTCTTT. Its translation is CASSLWASGMDRDTEAFF.

This clone was recorded many times. The CDR3 bases are TGTGCCAGCAGCCAAGATAGTGTGGCAGATACGCAGTATTTT. Its protein is CASSQDSVADTQYF. The J gene is TRBJ2-3, the V gene TRBV3-1; no definite D call. The CDR3 is 14 residues long. The V end was cut by 0 bases, the J end by 4 bases, with 8 bases between. Germline V gives CDR1 LGHDT, CDR2 YNNKEL (reference sequence).

This clone is medium-sized. V usage is TRBV20-1 and J usage is TRBJ1-6, with TRBD1 as a possible D gene (5 bases). The germline CDR1 and CDR2 sequences are DFQATT and SNEGSKA (reference sequence). The CDR3 contains 13 residues. Trimming removed 2 bases from V and 9 bases from J, with 11 bases in between. This chain's CDR3 is CSARPPGASPLHF. For the CDR3, the DNA is TGCAGTGCTAGACCTCCTGGGGCTTCACCCCTCCACTTT.

CDR3 coding DNA: TGTGCCAGCAGTCTTCTTGGAAGCCACAATGAGTATTTCTTC. This encodes CASSLLGSHNEYFF. V usage is TRBV27 and J usage is TRBJ2-1, with D hard to call. Trimming took 5 bases from V and 16 from J, leaving 24 bases between them. The germline CDR1 and CDR2 sequences are MNHEY and SMNVEV (reference sequence). The CDR3 totals 14 residues.

Many counts were recorded for this clone. At the DNA level, this CDR3 is encoded by other sequences in the same sample as well. The chain employs TRBV28 and TRBJ2-7, with D uncertain. Trimming took off 6 bases at V and 6 bases at J, with 9 bases between the two ends. Germline V gene sequence: CDR1 MDHEN, CDR2 SYDVKM. The CDR3 runs 11 residues. The CDR3 nucleotides are TGTGCCAGCAGGTCATCTATCGAGCAGTACTTC. Its protein product is CASRSSIEQYF. Supplemented by reference TRBV28 and TRBJ2-7, the full variable domain reads DVKVTQSSRYLVKRTGEKVFLECVQDMDHENMFWYRQDPGLGLRLIYFSYDVKMKEKGDIPEGYSVSREKKERFSLILESASTNQTSMYLCASRSSIEQYFGPGTRLTVT.

This clone was picked up many times. The gene calls are TRBV6-2 or TRBV6-3 and TRBJ2-3; weak D call: TRBD2 (5 bases). Germline V gene data show CDR1 as MNHEY and CDR2 as SVGEGT. CDR3 size: 14 residues. Trimming removed 6 bases at V and 2 bases at J, with 12 bases between. The CDR3 region is CASSRTRFTDTQYF. DNA of the CDR3: TGTGCCAGCAGCCGTACTAGGTTCACAGATACGCAGTATTTT.

This clone appeared many times. A much bigger clone sits one base away, suggesting this may be a read error. The conserved phenylalanine or tryptophan normally closing the CDR3 is absent here, so this likely arose from a read error. V and J are TRBV20-1 and TRBJ1-1; 11 nucleotides agree with TRBD1. The CDR3 runs 14 residues. CDR1 DFQATT and CDR2 SNEGSKA come from the germline V gene (reference sequence). V lost 1 base and J lost 11; bases outside the gene matches: 9. The DNA of the CDR3 is TGCAGTGCTAGAGGCCCTGGACAGGGGGCAGGGGCTTTCCTT. This gives the protein CSARGPGQGAGAFL.

Within the sample, this clone is medium-sized. The V gene is TRBV6-1, the J gene TRBJ2-7; D might be TRBD2 (6 bases). This CDR3 spans 17 amino acids. V dropped 2 bases and J dropped 2 bases, with 19 bases sitting between them. CDR1 is MNHNS and CDR2 is SASEGT in the germline V gene. The CDR3 loop is CASSEKEGWSLTYEQYF. The CDR3 DNA reads TGTGCCAGCAGTGAAAAGGAGGGTTGGAGCTTAACCTACGAGCAGTACTTC.

This chain connects TRBV7-9 to TRBJ1-5, with a weak D call TRBD1 (5 bases). The CDR3 consists of 13 residues. Trimming took 9 bases from V and 6 from J, leaving 15 bases between them. Germline-derived CDR1 and CDR2 are SEHNR and FQNEAQ (reference sequence). The CDR3 protein is CASSSGQGQPQHF. CDR3 coding DNA: TGTGCCAGTAGTTCGGGGCAGGGTCAGCCCCAGCATTTT. The full variable domain, its missing parts supplied by reference TRBV7-9 and TRBJ1-5, is DTGVSQNPRHKITKRGQNVTFRCDPISEHNRLYWYRQTLGQGPEFLTYFQNEAQLEKSRLLSDRFSAERPKGSFSTLEIQRTEQGDSAMYLCASSSGQGQPQHFGDGTRLSIL.